The 27 T cell receptor beta chains reported below all come from one sample, sequenced in a study of blood T cell repertoires in COVID-19. Generated by immunoSEQ multiplex PCR, the TCRdb table keeps only in-frame clones and is missing some. Of approximately 100,000 clones in the sample, 80% to 95% were seen once. The specimen was peripheral blood. Source of these receptors: a man between 65 and 80 years old with acute or convalescent COVID-19.

This chain uses TRBV6-5 with TRBJ1-5; a weak D match, TRBD1 (6 bases). The CDR3 loop spans 16 amino acids. Germline V gene data show CDR1 as MNHEY and CDR2 as SVGAGI. V lost 4 bases and J lost 6, with 19 bases in between. The CDR3 here is CASSSLSTGRFQPQHF. The CDR3 region has the DNA TGTGCCAGCAGTTCACTATCTACAGGGCGGTTTCAGCCCCAGCATTTT.

The V call is TRBV4-1, the J call TRBJ1-1; 9 bases fit TRBD1. This CDR3 spans 15 amino acids. The V gene's germline CDR1 is MGHRA and CDR2 YSYEKL. Trimming took 4 bases from V and 5 from J; bases not matched to a gene: 8. DNA of the CDR3: TGCGCCAGCAGCCCCCTCGGGACAGGGAAGACTGAAGCTTTCTTT. Protein sequence: CASSPLGTGKTEAFF.

The CDR3 DNA reads TGTGCCAGCAGCGTAGGGTGGGGGGTCCTGAATGAGCAGTTCTTC. Translated, it gives CASSVGWGVLNEQFF. V usage is TRBV9 and J usage is TRBJ2-1, with a possible D match to TRBD2 (6 bases). The CDR3 totals 15 residues. Deletions cut 0 bases from V and 7 bases from J, with 14 bases between. Germline V gene data show CDR1 as SGDLS and CDR2 as YYNGEE. The complete variable domain, with remaining parts taken from reference TRBV9 and TRBJ2-1, reads DSGVTQTPKHLITATGQRVTLRCSPRSGDLSVYWYQQSLDQGLQFLIQYYNGEERAKGNILERFSAQQFPDLHSELNLSSLELGDSALYFCASSVGWGVLNEQFFGPGTRLTVL.

The chain combines TRBV7-9 with TRBJ2-1; 9 bases are shared with TRBD2. The CDR3 runs to 14 residues. In germline, CDR1 is SEHNR, CDR2 FQNEAQ (reference sequence). J lost 11 bases, V lost 5 bases, and 10 bases had no gene match. The CDR3 DNA follows: TGTGCCAGCAGCCCCGGGACTAGCTTATGGAAGCAGTTCTTC. Translated, it gives CASSPGTSLWKQFF.

The gene calls are TRBV29-1 and TRBJ1-1; D is unresolved. Germline V CDR1 and CDR2: SQVTM, ANQGSEA. Between the trimmed V and J ends, which lost 4 bases and 5 bases, there was a span of 20 bases. The CDR3 length is 15 residues. This chain's CDR3 is CSVAPWAGSTTEAFF. CDR3 nucleotides: TGCAGCGTTGCCCCGTGGGCAGGTAGTACAACTGAAGCTTTCTTT.

This clone has only a few counts. The chain is built from TRBV7-8 and TRBJ2-7, with TRBD2 identical over 7 bases. J was trimmed by 4 bases and V by 1 base; bases with no gene match: 13. The CDR3 runs to 17 residues. Germline-derived CDR1 and CDR2 are SGHVS and FQNEAQ. The CDR3 reads CASSLELTGTTLYEQYF. CDR3 bases: TGTGCCAGCAGCTTAGAATTGACCGGGACTACCCTTTACGAGCAGTACTTC. The entire variable domain, with the rest obtained from reference TRBV7-8 and TRBJ2-7, is as follows: GAGVSQSPRYKVAKRGQDVALRCDPISGHVSLFWYQQALGQGPEFLTYFQNEAQLDKSGLPSDRFFAERPEGSVSTLKIQRTQQEDSAVYLCASSLELTGTTLYEQYFGPGTRLTVT.

Comment on this clone: Within the sample, other DNA sequences also encode this same CDR3. This rearrangement joins TRBV9 to TRBJ2-1; a weak D match, TRBD1 (6 bases). Trimming removed 0 bases at V and 0 bases at J, with 7 bases between. This CDR3 region has 15 residues. From germline, CDR1 is SGDLS and CDR2 YYNGEE. The CDR3 here is CASSVGGGSYNEQFF. As DNA, the CDR3 is TGTGCCAGCAGCGTAGGAGGGGGCTCCTACAATGAGCAGTTCTTC.

CDR3 sequence reads: CASSLAQGVGGANVLTF. The DNA for the CDR3 is TGTGCCAGCAGCTTAGCTCAGGGGGTAGGTGGGGCCAACGTCCTGACTTTC. The chain recombines TRBV7-2 with TRBJ2-6; 7 bases agree with TRBD1. CDR3 length equals 17 residues. Germline trimming cut 0 bases from V and 3 bases from J; bases unmatched to any gene: 5. Per the germline V gene, CDR1 is SGHTA and CDR2 is FQGNSA.

The J gene is TRBJ1-4, the V gene TRBV18; D gene ambiguous. Trimming stripped 4 bases from V and 3 bases from J, with 12 bases between. Germline V gene lookup returns CDR1 KGHSH and CDR2 LQKENI. The CDR3 has 15 residues. As DNA, the CDR3 is TGTGCCAGCTCACGCGGTCTGGGAGCTAATGAAAAACTGTTTTTT. Amino acid sequence: CASSRGLGANEKLFF.

Here the CDR3 reads CASSPPGTRIINYGYTF. DNA for the CDR3: TGTGCCAGCAGTCCCCCCGGGACAAGGATCATTAACTATGGCTACACCTTC. This rearrangement joins TRBV28 to TRBJ1-2, with a possible D match to TRBD1 (6 bases). Trimming shortened V by 5 bases and J by 1 base, and 20 bases separated the two germline ends. Looked up from germline, CDR1 is MDHEN and CDR2 is SYDVKM. This CDR3 has 17 amino acids.

This chain joins TRBV6-5 and TRBJ2-2, with 7 positions matching TRBD1. Germline V gene lookup returns CDR1 MNHEY and CDR2 SVGAGI. V lost 0 bases to trimming and J lost 3 bases; unmatched junction nucleotides: 4. The CDR3 length is 16 residues. The CDR3 coding sequence is TGTGCCAGCAGTTACTCGACAGGGTCACACACCGGGGAGCTGTTTTTT. Its translation: CASSYSTGSHTGELFF.

This chain connects TRBV4-2 to TRBJ2-3; TRBD2 agrees at 11 bases. Germline loops: CDR1 LGHNA, CDR2 YNFKEQ. V dropped 3 bases and J dropped 0; count of bases not matched to a gene: 2. The CDR3 extends over 16 amino acids. Written as DNA, the CDR3 is TGTGCCAGCAGCCAGCTAGCGGGGGGCAGCACAGATACGCAGTATTTT. Encoded protein: CASSQLAGGSTDTQYF.

The gene calls are TRBV5-1 and TRBJ1-6; TRBD1 matches 7 bases. Germline lookup yields CDR1 SGHRS and CDR2 YFSETQ. The CDR3 runs to 16 residues. V trimming: 2 bases; J trimming: 7 bases; junction bases outside the gene matches: 9. The chain's CDR3 is CASSLSPTGVNSPLHF. The CDR3 DNA is TGCGCCAGCAGCTTATCCCCAACAGGGGTCAATTCACCCCTCCACTTT.

This clone was detected only a few times. The rearrangement uses TRBV10-1 and TRBJ2-7; D may be TRBD1 (6 bases). This CDR3 comprises 13 residues. V lost 2 bases and J lost 3, with 8 bases in between. Germline CDR1 is WNHNN and CDR2 is SYGVQD (reference sequence). The CDR3 sequence: CASSEGQLYEQYF. CDR3 DNA sequence: TGCGCCAGCAGTGAGGGACAGCTCTACGAGCAGTACTTC.

This clone was seen a handful of times. The genes are TRBV4-1 and TRBJ2-7, with 12 bases fitting TRBD1. The CDR3 runs 15 residues. V dropped 4 bases and J dropped 3; count of bases not matched to a gene: 4. Germline lookup yields CDR1 MGHRA and CDR2 YSYEKL. The CDR3 loop is CASSRGQGALYEQYF. In DNA, the CDR3 is TGCGCCAGCAGCCGGGGACAGGGGGCACTCTACGAGCAGTACTTC.

As for this clone: The junction does not match germline at one end; this may be a read error. This rearrangement joins TRBV11-2 to TRBJ1-1; D is undetermined. Per germline, CDR1 SGHAT and CDR2 FQNNGV. The CDR3 extends over 14 amino acids. The CDR3 is CASSLEGLNTEAFF. The CDR3 DNA reads TGTGCCAGCAGCCTAGAGGGCTTGAACACTGAAGCTTTCTTT.

The gene calls are TRBV19 and TRBJ2-1; D is unresolved. Germline V CDR1 and CDR2: LNHDA, SQIVND (reference sequence). This CDR3 region has 15 residues. V gave up 1 base and J gave up 1 base, with 8 bases separating them. The CDR3 nucleotides are TGTGCCAGTAGTATAGTCAGGTTATCCTACAATGAGCAGTTCTTC. Protein sequence: CASSIVRLSYNEQFF.

V and J are TRBV19 and TRBJ1-2; D unclear. The CDR3 is 13 residues long. V lost 3 bases, J lost 8 bases, and 13 bases lay in between. Germline CDR1 reads LNHDA; CDR2 reads SQIVND (reference sequence). Written as DNA, the CDR3 is TGTGCCAGTAGTATGGCAAGCGGAGTCGGCTACACCTTC. This gives the protein CASSMASGVGYTF.

The CDR3 nucleotides are TGTGCCAGCTCACCTTCGGCGGGACTAGCGGGGCATACGCAGTATTTT. Its translation is CASSPSAGLAGHTQYF. The J gene is TRBJ2-3, the V gene TRBV18, with 13 bases lining up with TRBD2. Per germline, CDR1 KGHSH and CDR2 LQKENI. The trim removed 3 bases at V and 7 bases at J, leaving 7 bases unmatched. The CDR3 covers 16 residues.

The V gene is TRBV6-6, the J gene TRBJ1-1, with a tentative D call TRBD1 (5 bases). Trimming removed 8 bases from V and 0 bases from J, with 13 bases in between. The V gene's germline CDR1 is MNHNY and CDR2 SVGAGI (reference sequence). The CDR3 length is 14 residues. CDR3 sequence: CASLKAGLNTEAFF. The DNA of the CDR3 is TGTGCCAGCCTAAAGGCAGGGTTGAACACTGAAGCTTTCTTT.

This rearrangement joins TRBV19 to TRBJ2-5; the match to TRBD2 covers 13 bases. V lost 5 bases, J lost 2 bases, and 5 bases stayed unmatched. The CDR3 consists of 16 residues. From germline, CDR1 is LNHDA and CDR2 SQIVND (reference sequence). In DNA form, the CDR3 reads TGTGCCAGTAGTTATCGGACTAGCGGGAGACAAGAGACCCAGTACTTC. It specifies CASSYRTSGRQETQYF.

The chain links TRBV29-1 to TRBJ1-4; a possible D gene is TRBD1 (5 bases). CDR3 length: 14 amino acids. The ends were cut back, 4 bases at V and 5 bases at J, with 14 bases in the middle. The germline gives CDR1 SQVTM, CDR2 ANQGSEA. CDR3 DNA: TGCAGCGTTGTTGCTAGGGGCCAAAATGAAAAACTGTTTTTT. It codes for CSVVARGQNEKLFF.

V usage is TRBV2 and J usage is TRBJ1-2, with TRBD1 matching over 8 bases. Germline CDR1 and CDR2: SNHLY and FYNNEI. The CDR3 is 12 amino acids. V gave up 10 bases and J gave up 8 bases; unmatched junction bases: 9. In nucleotides, the CDR3 is TGTGCCACACCAGGACAGGGACGCGGCTACACCTTC. Protein sequence: CATPGQGRGYTF. The full variable domain, completed using reference TRBV2 and TRBJ1-2, is EPEVTQTPSHQVTQMGQEVILRCVPISNHLYFYWYRQILGQKVEFLVSFYNNEISEKSEIFDDQFSVERPDGSNFTLKIRSTKLEDSAMYFCATPGQGRGYTFGSGTRLTVV.

V is TRBV19 and J is TRBJ1-1, with no clear D. With 7 bases removed from V and 5 bases from J, the gap between germline ends came to 14 bases. The CDR3 has 13 residues. The germline CDR1 and CDR2 sequences are LNHDA and SQIVND (reference sequence). DNA for the CDR3: TGTGCCAGTACCCCCCGGTGGTGGACTGAAGCTTTCTTT. Protein: CASTPRWWTEAFF.

The V call is TRBV7-2, the J call TRBJ1-1, with 7 bases matching TRBD1. The trim removed 3 bases at V and 1 base at J, leaving 2 bases unmatched. This CDR3 has 14 amino acids. In germline, CDR1 is SGHTA, CDR2 FQGNSA. CDR3 in DNA: TGTGCCAGCAGCTTCGACAGGGAGAACACTGAAGCTTTCTTT. Translation: CASSFDRENTEAFF.

The chain couples TRBV6-6 to TRBJ1-1; maybe TRBD1 (5 bases). The V gene lost 5 bases and the J gene lost 5 bases, with 12 bases spanning the gap. From germline, CDR1 is MNHNY and CDR2 SVGAGI (reference sequence). The CDR3 has 13 amino acids. The CDR3 nucleotides are TGTGCCAGCAGTGCCAGACAGCAAACTGAAGCTTTCTTT. Translating it yields CASSARQQTEAFF.

The chain couples TRBV29-1 to TRBJ2-5, with 10 bases matching TRBD2. Trimming at V came to 7 bases and at J to 5 bases, leaving 10 bases not matched to a gene. The length of the CDR3 is 14 residues. The germline CDR1 and CDR2 sequences are SQVTM and ANQGSEA. CDR3 region: CSAFLAGAPETQYF. The CDR3 nucleotides read TGCAGCGCTTTTCTAGCGGGGGCCCCGGAGACCCAGTACTTC.